This record looks at one TCR beta chain sequence and its context. The antigen remains unidentified. This CDR3 is also generated by other DNA sequences in the sample. J lost 4 bases, V lost 0 bases, and 3 bases had no gene match. Germline CDR1 and CDR2: LGHNA and YSLEER. The CDR3 sequence is 15 residues long. This table comes from immunoSEQ multiplex PCR, and its TCRdb copy is limited to in-frame clones, with some not included. The sample yields fewer than 6,000 clones, 68% seen once. This entry comes from a study of OX40 agonist ivuxolimab in advanced cancers. Overall study: Ivuxolimab, an agonist antibody against OX40 (CD134), was given to patients. One hepatocellular carcinoma and a couple of cutaneous melanoma patients partially responded. General study findings and limits: Individuals who were partial responders at 0.1-3.0 mg/kg had clonal expansion that ranked among the lowest.

The chain uses TRBV4-3 and TRBJ2-7; 10 bases agree with TRBD2. The sequences come from CD4+ or CD8+ T cells sorted from blood, collected in a trial of the OX40 agonist ivuxolimab. This TCR was sampled from an adult with an advanced solid tumor such as melanoma, head and neck, liver or kidney cancer. Written as DNA, the CDR3 is TGCGCCAGCAGCCAAGAGGGTAGCGGGAGGTACGAGCAGTACTTC. Protein: CASSQEGSGRYEQYF.